These 27 T cell receptor beta chains came from one sample sequenced in a study of blood T cell repertoires in COVID-19. TCRdb's table, derived via immunoSEQ multiplex PCR, lists solely in-frame clones and lacks some. The repertoire has fewer than 350,000 clones, around 85% of them found once; the top ten carry roughly 4.2%. What was sequenced was PBMCs or T cells enriched from blood (not recorded which). Source of these receptors: a woman aged 35 to 49 with acute COVID-19.

The chain carries TRBV10-3 and TRBJ1-5; D gene uncertain. Trimming pared 2 bases from V and 0 bases from J, leaving 11 bases between. Per germline, CDR1 ENHRY and CDR2 SYGVKD. The CDR3 totals 16 residues. CDR3 coding DNA: TGTGCCATCAGTGAGGGTCCGCGTTATAGCAATCAGCCCCAGCATTTT. This sequence encodes CAISEGPRYSNQPQHF.

CDR3 amino acids: CASSDSLRGRLGNQPQHF. CDR3 nucleotide sequence: TGTGCCAGCAGTGACTCCCTCAGGGGGCGCTTGGGCAATCAGCCCCAGCATTTT. The genes are TRBV6-4 and TRBJ1-5; 8 bases map to TRBD1. V lost 0 bases, J lost 2 bases, and 9 bases stayed unmatched. The CDR3 extends over 18 amino acids. Germline-derived CDR1 and CDR2 are MRHNA and SNTAGT.

This clone occurred once. The CDR3 here is CASSVTGTGGDTQYF. The DNA of the CDR3 is TGTGCCAGCTCGGTAACCGGGACAGGGGGAGATACGCAGTATTTT. The rearrangement joins TRBV18 to TRBJ2-3; 11 bases are a match to TRBD1. Germline values: CDR1 KGHSH, CDR2 LQKENI. V lost 6 bases, J lost 5 bases, and 7 bases stayed unmatched. This CDR3 has 15 amino acids. The entire variable domain, with the rest obtained from reference TRBV18 and TRBJ2-3, is as follows: NAGVMQNPRHLVRRRGQEARLRCSPMKGHSHVYWYRQLPEEGLKFMVYLQKENIIDESGMPKERFSAEFPKEGPSILRIQQVVRGDSAAYFCASSVTGTGGDTQYFGPGTRLTVL.

The chain is built from TRBV4-1 and TRBJ2-1; TRBD2 agrees at 10 bases. The CDR3 has 17 residues. CDR1 MGHRA and CDR2 YSYEKL come from the germline V gene. V lost 0 bases to trimming and J lost 7 bases; unmatched junction nucleotides: 9. As DNA, the CDR3 is TGCGCCAGCAGCCAAGAGGGAGCGGGGGGGCTACTTAATGAGCAGTTCTTC. This sequence encodes CASSQEGAGGLLNEQFF.

The chain combines TRBV7-9 with TRBJ1-2, with 7 bases aligning to TRBD1. This CDR3 is built from 14 residues. The V gene's germline CDR1 is SEHNR and CDR2 FQNEAQ (reference sequence). V shed 2 bases and J 3 bases; nucleotides not matched to a gene: 3. CDR3 coding DNA: TGTGCCAGCAGCTTACTAACAGGGGACTATGGCTACACCTTC. As protein: CASSLLTGDYGYTF.

The CDR3 here is CASSRGGVEDTEAFF. CDR3 nucleotide sequence: TGCGCCAGCAGCCGAGGCGGGGTTGAGGACACTGAAGCTTTCTTT. The V and J genes are TRBV5-1 and TRBJ1-1; unclear D gene. Trimming stripped 4 bases from V and 3 bases from J, with 16 bases between. The CDR3 is 15 residues long. Germline CDR1 SGHRS, CDR2 YFSETQ.

V is TRBV4-2 and J is TRBJ1-1, with 7 bases lining up with TRBD1. Germline loops: CDR1 LGHNA, CDR2 YNFKEQ. V lost 4 bases, J lost 9 bases, and 8 bases stayed unmatched. The CDR3 covers 13 residues. CDR3 coding DNA: TGTGCCAGCAGCCCCAGGGGGTCAATTCAAGCTTTCTTT. It yields the protein CASSPRGSIQAFF.

This clone turned up a few times. This sequence joins TRBV6-6 and TRBJ2-7, with D possibly matching TRBD2 (6 bases). V was cut by 4 bases and J by 12 bases, with 13 bases left in between. Germline CDR1 is MNHNY and CDR2 is SVGAGI (reference sequence). The CDR3 length is 11 residues. The CDR3 here is CASSSAGTPYF. DNA of the CDR3: TGTGCCAGCAGTTCGGCGGGGACGCCGTACTTC.

The table lists this clone with a few counts. The chain has TRBV12-3 or TRBV12-4 and TRBJ1-5, with 7 bases identical to TRBD1. Germline trimming cut 5 bases from V and 9 bases from J; bases unmatched to any gene: 7. This CDR3 contains 13 residues. The CDR3 is CASSRQGLRPQHF. In nucleotides, the CDR3 is TGTGCCAGCAGTCGACAGGGCCTTCGGCCCCAGCATTTT.

The chain couples TRBV6-2 or TRBV6-3 to TRBJ2-1; 12 bases map to TRBD1. The V gene end was trimmed by 6 bases and the J gene end by 5 bases; junction bases not matched to a gene: 5. This CDR3 comprises 15 residues. Germline V gene data show CDR1 as MNHEY and CDR2 as SVGEGT. In nucleotides, the CDR3 is TGTGCCAGCAGCCAACGGGACAGGGGGCACAATGAGCAGTTCTTC. Residues: CASSQRDRGHNEQFF.

V is TRBV4-3 and J is TRBJ2-7, with D maybe TRBD2 (6 bases). V was trimmed by 1 base and J by 4 bases, leaving 17 bases between them. Germline assignment: CDR1 LGHNA and CDR2 YSLEER. This CDR3 comprises 16 residues. DNA for the CDR3: TGCGCCAGCAGCCAAGGTGGAGGGGTTCTCTCGTACGAGCAGTACTTC. Translating gives CASSQGGGVLSYEQYF.

About this clone: One end of the junction does not line up with germline, which may come from a read error. The rearrangement links TRBV7-8 to TRBJ1-1, with 7 nucleotides matching TRBD1. The CDR3 extends over 14 amino acids. The V gene's germline CDR1 is SGHVS and CDR2 FQNEAQ. CDR3 protein: CASSRDRVNTEAFF. CDR3 nucleotides: TGTGCCAGCAGCCGAGACAGGGTGAATACTGAAGCTTTCTTT. Variable domain in full (rest from reference TRBV7-8 and TRBJ1-1): GAGVSQSPRYKVAKRGQDVALRCDPISGHVSLFWYQQALGQGPEFLTYFQNEAQLDKSGLPSDRFFAERPEGSVSTLKIQRTQQEDSAVYLCASSRDRVNTEAFFGQGTRLTVV.

The chain has TRBV7-2 and TRBJ1-3; D is unclear. Germline CDR1 is SGHTA and CDR2 is FQGNSA. The ends were cut back, 3 bases at V and 6 bases at J, with 12 bases in the middle. The CDR3 length is 14 residues. For the CDR3, the DNA is TGTGCCAGCAGCTTTAGGGAGACGACAAACACCATATATTTT. This gives the protein CASSFRETTNTIYF.

Only a few counts were recorded for this clone. This chain joins TRBV27 and TRBJ2-2; D gene uncertain. Trimming left V 2 bases short and J 1 base short, with 5 bases between. In germline, CDR1 is MNHEY, CDR2 SMNVEV (reference sequence). CDR3 length: 14 amino acids. CDR3 sequence (DNA): TGTGCCAGCAGTTTAAACGGGAACACCGGGGAGCTGTTTTTT. Encoded protein: CASSLNGNTGELFF.

V usage is TRBV7-3 and J usage is TRBJ1-2; 7 nucleotides align to TRBD1. Germline-derived CDR1 and CDR2 are SGHTA and FQGTGA. J was trimmed by 9 bases and V by 6 bases; bases with no gene match: 10. This CDR3 is 13 amino acids long. The CDR3 DNA reads as TGTGCCAGCAGAAGGACAGGCGAGGAACGCTACACCTTC. Protein: CASRRTGEERYTF.

This sequence joins TRBV11-2 and TRBJ2-1; 10 bases line up with TRBD2. The CDR3 has 15 residues. V lost 5 bases and J lost 4; bases outside the gene matches: 5. The germline CDR1 and CDR2 sequences are SGHAT and FQNNGV. CDR3 residues: CASSRRLAGYNEQFF. The CDR3 nucleotides read TGTGCCAGCAGCCGGAGACTAGCGGGTTACAATGAGCAGTTCTTC.

The chain links TRBV6-2 or TRBV6-3 to TRBJ2-3; D is ambiguous. The CDR3 runs 16 residues. Germline values: CDR1 MNHEY, CDR2 SVGEGT. The V end was cut by 2 bases, the J end by 0 bases, with 12 bases between. DNA of the CDR3: TGTGCCAGCAGTTACACCGCAGATGCTAGCACAGATACGCAGTATTTT. It translates to CASSYTADASTDTQYF.

The chain is built from TRBV6-6 and TRBJ1-6, with D possibly being TRBD1 (6 bases). Trimming removed 6 bases from V and 0 bases from J, with 15 bases in between. This CDR3 region has 17 residues. Germline V gene lookup returns CDR1 MNHNY and CDR2 SVGAGI (reference sequence). As DNA, the CDR3 is TGTGCCAGCAGCCGACAGGCCTCGAGCTCCTATAATTCACCCCTCCACTTT. Protein sequence: CASSRQASSSYNSPLHF.

The J gene is TRBJ2-2, the V gene TRBV3-1 (or the pseudogene TRBV3-2); D is perhaps TRBD2 (5 bases). V lost 4 bases and J 2 bases, leaving 11 bases between the germline ends. The germline V gene encodes CDR1 LGHDT and CDR2 YNNKEL (reference sequence). The CDR3 has 15 residues. The CDR3 protein is CASSLSSGNTGELFF. The CDR3 DNA follows: TGTGCCAGCAGCCTTTCGAGCGGTAACACCGGGGAGCTGTTTTTT.

About this clone: The sample contains more than one DNA sequence encoding this CDR3. The chain recombines TRBV7-2 with TRBJ2-7; D is possibly TRBD2 (7 bases). V was cut by 3 bases and J by 2 bases, with 14 bases left in between. The CDR3 extends over 15 amino acids. CDR1 and CDR2 from the germline V gene are SGHTA and FQGNSA. CDR3 in amino acids: CASSFTRGGTYEQYF. CDR3 coding DNA: TGTGCCAGCAGCTTTACTAGGGGGGGTACCTACGAGCAGTACTTC.

This clone came up once. The chain's CDR3 is CASTTGLKTTDTQYF. CDR3 DNA: TGTGCCAGCACCACGGGACTCAAGACCACAGATACGCAGTATTTT. The V and J genes are TRBV27 and TRBJ2-3; a possible D gene is TRBD2 (6 bases). The CDR3 contains 15 residues. Germline V gives CDR1 MNHEY, CDR2 SMNVEV (reference sequence). Trimming took 7 bases from V and 2 from J, leaving 16 bases between them.

The V gene is TRBV3-1 (or the pseudogene TRBV3-2), the J gene TRBJ1-6; D possibly corresponds to TRBD1 (5 bases). Germline loops: CDR1 LGHDT, CDR2 YNNKEL (reference sequence). The ends were cut back, 4 bases at V and 7 bases at J, with 8 bases in the middle. CDR3 length equals 13 residues. The CDR3 loop is CASSLPGNSPLHF. CDR3 sequence (DNA): TGTGCCAGCAGCCTCCCAGGGAATTCACCCCTCCACTTT.

The chain employs TRBV28 and TRBJ1-2; 10 bases line up with TRBD1. This CDR3 comprises 15 residues. V gave up 6 bases and J gave up 7 bases; unmatched junction bases: 11. Germline loops: CDR1 MDHEN, CDR2 SYDVKM. CDR3 in DNA: TGTGCCAGCAGCCCCCTCTTGGGACAGGGGATTGGCTACACCTTC. It encodes CASSPLLGQGIGYTF.

The chain has TRBV7-2 and TRBJ1-1; 9 nucleotides align to TRBD1. J was trimmed by 3 bases and V by 5 bases; bases with no gene match: 7. The CDR3 covers 15 residues. Germline lookup yields CDR1 SGHTA and CDR2 FQGNSA. CDR3 nucleotides: TGTGCCAGCAGCGAGCTACAGGGGGCCTACACTGAAGCTTTCTTT. It codes for CASSELQGAYTEAFF.

The V gene is TRBV10-3, the J gene TRBJ1-1; tentative D call: TRBD1 (5 bases). The CDR3 length is 16 residues. Germline CDR1 reads ENHRY; CDR2 reads SYGVKD. Trimming removed 0 bases at V and 4 bases at J, with 15 bases between. The CDR3 reads CAISESISGGFTEAFF. In nucleotides, the CDR3 is TGTGCCATCAGTGAGTCGATTTCTGGGGGGTTCACTGAAGCTTTCTTT.

The CDR3 coding sequence is TGTGCCAGCAGGGGACTGGGGAATGAGCAGTTCTTC. This encodes CASRGLGNEQFF. This chain uses TRBV7-2 with TRBJ2-1; maybe TRBD2 (6 bases). The ends were cut back, 6 bases at V and 7 bases at J, with 10 bases in the middle. Per the germline V gene, CDR1 is SGHTA and CDR2 is FQGNSA. The CDR3 has 12 residues.

This clone was seen just once. The V and J genes are TRBV6-5 and TRBJ1-2, with 8 bases lining up with TRBD1. CDR1 and CDR2 (germline): MNHEY, SVGAGI. After removal of 6 bases from V and 4 bases from J, the junction contained 4 bases not matched to a gene. This CDR3 spans 13 amino acids. The CDR3 nucleotides read TGTGCCAGCAGGGACAGGGCTGGCTATGGCTACACCTTC. This translates into CASRDRAGYGYTF.